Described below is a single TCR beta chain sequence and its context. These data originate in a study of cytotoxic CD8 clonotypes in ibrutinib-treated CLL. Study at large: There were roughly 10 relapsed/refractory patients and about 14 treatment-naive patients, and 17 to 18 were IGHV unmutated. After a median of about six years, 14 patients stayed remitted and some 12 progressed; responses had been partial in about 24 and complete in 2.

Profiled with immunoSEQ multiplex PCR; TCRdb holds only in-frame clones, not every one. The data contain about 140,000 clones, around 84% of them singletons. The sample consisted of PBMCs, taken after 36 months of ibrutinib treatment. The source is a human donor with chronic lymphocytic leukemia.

The CDR3 coding sequence is TGTGCCAGCAGCTTGGACGGGGGCGTTGGCTACACCTTC. Its protein is CASSLDGGVGYTF. The chain has TRBV5-4 and TRBJ1-2, with D possibly being TRBD1 (6 bases). The germline V and J ends were trimmed by 0 bases and 7 bases, with 10 bases remaining between them. CDR3 length equals 13 residues. Looked up from germline, CDR1 is SGHNT and CDR2 is YYREEE (reference sequence).